The 9 T cell receptor beta chains below were found in one sample sequenced in a study of Ad26.COV2.S vaccination and SARS-CoV-2 variants (dated by TCRdb to 2020 to 2023). The sample's treatment or condition label, decoded: approximately 18 received Ad26.COV2.S at low or high dose, single or two shots; 5 received placebo; per-sample allocation not given. For vaccine and placebo recipients, the sequenced repertoires came from samples collected on day 63 after the first injection. The library was prepared using the immunoSEQ multiplex PCR assay. Imported from immuneACCESS, the table was reduced by TCRdb to in-frame sequences with V and J called. These copies leave out some clones; in studies compared against another copy, an unresolved V gene accounts for under half, and the cause of the remainder is not known. The sample contains about 460,000 clones, roughly nine tenths of them found a single time. Roughly 1.7% of the sample belongs to the ten largest clones.

The sample here was peripheral blood, taken in a trial of Ad26.COV2.S vaccine versus placebo. All receptors derive from a person aged 18 to 65 who received the Ad26.COV2.S COVID-19 vaccine or a placebo.

The chain carries TRBV6-2 or TRBV6-3 and TRBJ1-5; 7 positions agree with TRBD1. The junction had 10 bases not matched to a gene; V was cut back by 2 bases and J by 6 bases. There are 16 residues in the CDR3. Looked up from germline, CDR1 is MNHEY and CDR2 is SVGEGT. CDR3 region: CASSYPGQAPPQPQHF. The DNA for the CDR3 is TGTGCCAGCAGTTACCCAGGACAGGCTCCCCCTCAGCCCCAGCATTTT.

This clone was seen only a few times. The chain recombines TRBV7-2 with TRBJ1-2, with 10 nucleotides matching TRBD1. Germline V lookup: CDR1 SGHTA, CDR2 FQGNSA. The V segment lost 5 bases and the J segment 9 bases; nucleotides outside the gene matches: 9. There are 14 residues in the CDR3. The CDR3 protein is CASSLAGTGVRYTF. DNA of the CDR3: TGTGCCAGCAGCCTGGCGGGGACAGGGGTACGCTACACCTTC. The full variable domain, completed using reference TRBV7-2 and TRBJ1-2, is GAGVSQSPSNKVTEKGKDVELRCDPISGHTALYWYRQSLGQGLEFLIYFQGNSAPDKSGLPSDRFSAERTGGSVSTLTIQRTQQEDSAVYLCASSLAGTGVRYTFGSGTRLTVV.

The chain carries TRBV27 and TRBJ1-4; 9 nucleotides align to TRBD1. This CDR3 region has 18 residues. Germline V gene lookup returns CDR1 MNHEY and CDR2 SMNVEV (reference sequence). With V trimmed by 1 base and J by 2 bases, 8 bases remained unmatched. The CDR3 region has the DNA TGTGCCAGCAGTTTATTTTTCGACAGGGGGTTGACTAATGAAAAACTGTTTTTT. Translated: CASSLFFDRGLTNEKLFF.

The gene calls are TRBV18 and TRBJ2-1; D is perhaps TRBD2 (5 bases). Per germline, CDR1 KGHSH and CDR2 LQKENI. Trimming shortened V by 3 bases and J by 8 bases, and 14 bases separated the two germline ends. This CDR3 contains 14 residues. CDR3 nucleotide sequence: TGTGCCAGCTCACCCGCTGGGATGAGGGATGAGCAGTTCTTC. This codes for CASSPAGMRDEQFF.

This chain joins TRBV9 and TRBJ2-7; 7 bases fit TRBD2. This CDR3 has 11 residues. V lost 4 bases, J lost 10 bases, and 5 bases stayed unmatched. Per the germline V gene, CDR1 is SGDLS and CDR2 is YYNGEE. CDR3 sequence: CASSPGGRQYF. The CDR3 DNA sequence: TGTGCCAGCAGCCCGGGGGGAAGACAGTACTTC.

The J gene is TRBJ1-1, the V gene TRBV10-3, with unresolved D. The germline V gene has CDR1 ENHRY and CDR2 SYGVKD. V lost 4 bases and J 6 bases, leaving 12 bases between the germline ends. CDR3 length: 13 amino acids. This CDR3 is CAISGAGIPEAFF. CDR3 in DNA: TGTGCCATCAGTGGGGCGGGGATACCTGAAGCTTTCTTT.

This clone came up once. The rearrangement uses TRBV4-2 and TRBJ1-2, with a weak D call TRBD1 (5 bases). Germline values: CDR1 LGHNA, CDR2 YNFKEQ. V lost 4 bases, J lost 9 bases, and 18 bases lay in between. This CDR3 has 14 amino acids. In nucleotides, the CDR3 is TGTGCCAGCAGCCCAAGAACCCTGCAGGGTAGCTACACCTTC. The encoded protein is CASSPRTLQGSYTF.

The chain recombines TRBV4-3 with TRBJ2-5; D is possibly TRBD1 or TRBD2 (5 bases each). The CDR3 loop spans 13 amino acids. The V and J ends lost 1 base and 5 bases respectively, with 8 bases between them. CDR1 is LGHNA, CDR2 YSLEER, per germline. The chain's CDR3 is CASSQGEGETQYF. The CDR3 coding sequence is TGCGCCAGCAGCCAAGGTGAGGGGGAGACCCAGTACTTC.

This chain joins TRBV3-1 (or the pseudogene TRBV3-2) and TRBJ1-4, with 7 bases aligning to TRBD1. Germline values: CDR1 LGHDT, CDR2 YNNKEL (reference sequence). The CDR3 runs 13 residues. Losses at the gene ends were 1 base for V and 14 bases for J; bases not matched to a gene: 7. The CDR3 region has the DNA TGTGCCAGCAGCCAAGCTAGGGACAGTTTTCTGTTTTTT. Its protein is CASSQARDSFLFF.